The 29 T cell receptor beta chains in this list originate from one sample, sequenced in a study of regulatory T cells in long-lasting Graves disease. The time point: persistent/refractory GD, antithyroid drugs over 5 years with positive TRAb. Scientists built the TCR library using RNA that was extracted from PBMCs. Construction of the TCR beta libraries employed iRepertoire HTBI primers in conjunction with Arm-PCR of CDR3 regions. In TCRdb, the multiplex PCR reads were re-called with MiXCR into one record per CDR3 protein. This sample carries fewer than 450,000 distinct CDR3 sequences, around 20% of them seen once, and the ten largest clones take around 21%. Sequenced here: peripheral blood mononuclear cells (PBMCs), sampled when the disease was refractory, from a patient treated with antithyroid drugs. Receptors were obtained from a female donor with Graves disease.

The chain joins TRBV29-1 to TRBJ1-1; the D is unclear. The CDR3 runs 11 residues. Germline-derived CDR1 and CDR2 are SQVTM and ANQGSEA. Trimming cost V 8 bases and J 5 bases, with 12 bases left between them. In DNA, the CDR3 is TGCAGCACGTTTGAGAGGACTGAAGCTTTCTTT. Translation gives CSTFERTEAFF. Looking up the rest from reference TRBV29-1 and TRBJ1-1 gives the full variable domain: SAVISQKPSRDICQRGTSLTIQCQVDSQVTMMFWYRQQPGQSLTLIATANQGSEATYESGFVIDKFPISRPNLTFSTLTVSNMSPEDSSIYLCSTFERTEAFFGQGTRLTVV.

CDR3: CASSVPSYEQYF. CDR3 bases: TGTGCCAGCAGCGTTCCCTCCTACGAGCAGTACTTC. The chain has TRBV9 and TRBJ2-7; D ambiguous. The germline V gene encodes CDR1 SGDLS and CDR2 YYNGEE. CDR3 length equals 12 residues. V lost 2 bases and J 0 bases, leaving 3 bases between the germline ends.

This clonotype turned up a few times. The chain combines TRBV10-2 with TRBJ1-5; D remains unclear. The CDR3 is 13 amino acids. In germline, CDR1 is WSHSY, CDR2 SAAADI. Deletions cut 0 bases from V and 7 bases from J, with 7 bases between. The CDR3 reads CASSESEGQPQHF. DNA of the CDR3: TGCGCCAGCAGTGAGTCGGAAGGGCAGCCCCAGCATTTT.

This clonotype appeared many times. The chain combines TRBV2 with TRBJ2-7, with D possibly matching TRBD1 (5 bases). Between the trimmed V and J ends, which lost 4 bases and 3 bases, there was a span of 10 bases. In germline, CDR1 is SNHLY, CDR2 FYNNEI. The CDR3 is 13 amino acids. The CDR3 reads CASSVYRNYEQYF. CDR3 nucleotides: TGTGCCAGCAGTGTATACAGGAACTACGAGCAGTACTTC. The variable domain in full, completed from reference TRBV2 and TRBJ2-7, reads EPEVTQTPSHQVTQMGQEVILRCVPISNHLYFYWYRQILGQKVEFLVSFYNNEISEKSEIFDDQFSVERPDGSNFTLKIRSTKLEDSAMYFCASSVYRNYEQYFGPGTRLTVT.

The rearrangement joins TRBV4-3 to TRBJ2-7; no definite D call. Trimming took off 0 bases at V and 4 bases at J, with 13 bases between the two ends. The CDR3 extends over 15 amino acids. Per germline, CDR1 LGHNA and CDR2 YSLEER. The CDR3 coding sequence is TGCGCCAGCAGCCAAGAGGGCGCTCTGGGGTACGAGCAGTACTTC. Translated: CASSQEGALGYEQYF.

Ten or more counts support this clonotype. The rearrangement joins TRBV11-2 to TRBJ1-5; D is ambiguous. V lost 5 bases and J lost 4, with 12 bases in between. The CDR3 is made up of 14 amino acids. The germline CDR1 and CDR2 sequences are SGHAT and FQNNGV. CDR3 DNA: TGTGCCAGCAGCGGACCGGGGTTAAATCAGCCCCAGCATTTT. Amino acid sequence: CASSGPGLNQPQHF.

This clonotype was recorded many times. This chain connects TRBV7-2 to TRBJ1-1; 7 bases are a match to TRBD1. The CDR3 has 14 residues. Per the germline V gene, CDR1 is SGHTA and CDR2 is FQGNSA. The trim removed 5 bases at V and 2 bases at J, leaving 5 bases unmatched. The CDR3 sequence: CASSQTGSNTEAFF. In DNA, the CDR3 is TGTGCCAGCAGCCAGACAGGGTCAAACACTGAAGCTTTCTTT.

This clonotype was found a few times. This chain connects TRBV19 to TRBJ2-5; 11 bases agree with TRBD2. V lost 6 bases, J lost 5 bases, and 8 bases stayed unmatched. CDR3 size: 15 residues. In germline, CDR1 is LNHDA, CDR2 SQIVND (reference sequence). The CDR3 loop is CASSHTSGRRETQYF. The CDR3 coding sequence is TGTGCCAGTAGCCATACTAGCGGGAGACGGGAGACCCAGTACTTC.

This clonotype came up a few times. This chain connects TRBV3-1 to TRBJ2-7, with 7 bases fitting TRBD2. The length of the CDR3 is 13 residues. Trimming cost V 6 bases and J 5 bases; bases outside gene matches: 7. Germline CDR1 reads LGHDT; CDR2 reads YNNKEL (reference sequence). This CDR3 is CASRLAISHEQYF. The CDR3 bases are TGTGCCAGCAGACTAGCGATTTCCCACGAGCAGTACTTC.

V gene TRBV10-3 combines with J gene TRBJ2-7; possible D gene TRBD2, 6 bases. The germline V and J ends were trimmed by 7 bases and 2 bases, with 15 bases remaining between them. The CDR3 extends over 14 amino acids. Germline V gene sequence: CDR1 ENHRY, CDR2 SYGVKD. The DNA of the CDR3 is TGTGCCATCACGGCTAGCGAGAGGGCCTACGAGCAGTACTTC. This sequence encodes CAITASERAYEQYF.

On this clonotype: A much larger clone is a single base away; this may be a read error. The CDR3 coding sequence is TGTGCCAGCAGCCAGGGACAGTTTAATGAAAAACTGCTTTTT. Protein: CASSQGQFNEKLLF. The gene calls are TRBV7-2 and TRBJ1-4; TRBD1 aligns across 7 bases. The CDR3 sequence is 14 residues long. Germline lookup yields CDR1 SGHTA and CDR2 FQGNSA.

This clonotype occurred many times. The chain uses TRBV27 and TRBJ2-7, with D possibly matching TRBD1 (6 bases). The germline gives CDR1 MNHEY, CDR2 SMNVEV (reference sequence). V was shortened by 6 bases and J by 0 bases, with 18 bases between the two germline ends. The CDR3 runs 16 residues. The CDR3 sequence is CASRSFATGFSYEQYF. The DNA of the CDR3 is TGTGCCAGCAGAAGTTTCGCAACAGGGTTCTCCTACGAGCAGTACTTC.

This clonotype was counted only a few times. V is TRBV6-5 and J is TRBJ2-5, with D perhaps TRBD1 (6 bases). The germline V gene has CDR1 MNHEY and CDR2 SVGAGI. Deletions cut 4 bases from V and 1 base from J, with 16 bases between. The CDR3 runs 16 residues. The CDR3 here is CASSSRGSGGQETQYF. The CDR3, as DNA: TGTGCCAGCAGTTCCAGGGGCAGCGGAGGCCAAGAGACCCAGTACTTC.

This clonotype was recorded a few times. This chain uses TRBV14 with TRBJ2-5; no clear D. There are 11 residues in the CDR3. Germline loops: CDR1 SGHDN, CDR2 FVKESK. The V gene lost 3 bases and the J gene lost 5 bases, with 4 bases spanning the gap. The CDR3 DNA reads TGTGCCAGCAGCCATGCCGAGACCCAGTACTTC. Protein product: CASSHAETQYF.

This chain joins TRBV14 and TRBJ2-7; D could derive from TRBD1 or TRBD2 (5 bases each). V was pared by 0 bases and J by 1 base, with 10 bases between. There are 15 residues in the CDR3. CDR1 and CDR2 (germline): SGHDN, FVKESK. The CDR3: CASSQEGAGSYEQYF. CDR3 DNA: TGTGCCAGCAGCCAAGAGGGAGCAGGGTCCTACGAGCAGTACTTC.

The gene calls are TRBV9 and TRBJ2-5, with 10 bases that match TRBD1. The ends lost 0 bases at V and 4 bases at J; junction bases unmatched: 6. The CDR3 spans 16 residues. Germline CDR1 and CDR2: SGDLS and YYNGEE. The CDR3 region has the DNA TGTGCCAGCAGCGTAGCTACGGGACAGGGGTTAGAGACCCAGTACTTC. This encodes CASSVATGQGLETQYF.

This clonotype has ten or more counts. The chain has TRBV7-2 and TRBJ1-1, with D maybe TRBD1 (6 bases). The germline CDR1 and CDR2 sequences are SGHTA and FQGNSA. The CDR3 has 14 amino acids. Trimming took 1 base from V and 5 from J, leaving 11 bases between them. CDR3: CASSLEGGVTEAFF. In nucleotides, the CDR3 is TGTGCCAGCAGCTTAGAGGGGGGAGTGACTGAAGCTTTCTTT. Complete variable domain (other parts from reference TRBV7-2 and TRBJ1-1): GAGVSQSPSNKVTEKGKDVELRCDPISGHTALYWYRQSLGQGLEFLIYFQGNSAPDKSGLPSDRFSAERTGGSVSTLTIQRTQQEDSAVYLCASSLEGGVTEAFFGQGTRLTVV.

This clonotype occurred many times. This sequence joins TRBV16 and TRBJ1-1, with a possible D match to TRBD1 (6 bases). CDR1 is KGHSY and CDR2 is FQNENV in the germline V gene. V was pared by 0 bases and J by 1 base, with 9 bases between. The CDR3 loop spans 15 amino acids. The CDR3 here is CASSQSAGANTEAFF. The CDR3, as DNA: TGTGCCAGCAGCCAATCGGCAGGGGCGAACACTGAAGCTTTCTTT.

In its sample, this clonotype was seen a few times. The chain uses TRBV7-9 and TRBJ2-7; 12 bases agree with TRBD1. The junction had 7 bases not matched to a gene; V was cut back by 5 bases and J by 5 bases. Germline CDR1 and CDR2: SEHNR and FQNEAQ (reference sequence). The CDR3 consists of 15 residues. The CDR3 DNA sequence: TGTGCCAGCAGCCATCCCGGGACAGGGGGCCACGAGCAGTACTTC. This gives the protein CASSHPGTGGHEQYF.

For the CDR3, the DNA is TGTGCCAGCAGCGTAGGGCTAGCGGCCTACGAGCAGTACTTC. It encodes CASSVGLAAYEQYF. V is TRBV9 and J is TRBJ2-7; TRBD2 matches 7 bases. V was pared by 0 bases and J by 2 bases, with 2 bases of the junction left unmatched. The CDR3 covers 14 residues. The germline V gene has CDR1 SGDLS and CDR2 YYNGEE.

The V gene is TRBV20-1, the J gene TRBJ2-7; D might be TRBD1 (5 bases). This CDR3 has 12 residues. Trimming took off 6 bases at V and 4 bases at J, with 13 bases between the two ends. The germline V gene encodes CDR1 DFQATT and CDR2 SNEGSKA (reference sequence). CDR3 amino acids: CSARKPGYEQYF. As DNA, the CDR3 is TGCAGTGCCCGAAAACCAGGGTACGAGCAGTACTTC.

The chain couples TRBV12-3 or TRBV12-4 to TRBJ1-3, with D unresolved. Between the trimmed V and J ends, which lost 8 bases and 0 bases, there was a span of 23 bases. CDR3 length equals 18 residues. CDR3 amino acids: CASSSVPRDLPSGNTIYF. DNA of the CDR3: TGTGCCAGCTCCAGCGTGCCACGAGACTTACCCTCTGGAAACACCATATATTTT.

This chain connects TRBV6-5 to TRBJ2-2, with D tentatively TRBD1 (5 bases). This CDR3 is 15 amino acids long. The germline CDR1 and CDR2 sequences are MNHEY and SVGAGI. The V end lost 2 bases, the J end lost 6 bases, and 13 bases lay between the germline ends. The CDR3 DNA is TGTGCCAGCAGTTACCCGCCAACAGGTCCCGGGGAGCTGTTTTTT. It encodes CASSYPPTGPGELFF.

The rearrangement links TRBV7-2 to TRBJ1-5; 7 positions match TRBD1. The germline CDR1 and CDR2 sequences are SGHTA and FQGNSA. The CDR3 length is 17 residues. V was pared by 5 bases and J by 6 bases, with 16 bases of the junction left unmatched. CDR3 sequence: CASSQDSAGGYGQPQHF. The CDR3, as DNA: TGTGCCAGCAGCCAAGATTCCGCAGGGGGTTATGGTCAGCCCCAGCATTTT.

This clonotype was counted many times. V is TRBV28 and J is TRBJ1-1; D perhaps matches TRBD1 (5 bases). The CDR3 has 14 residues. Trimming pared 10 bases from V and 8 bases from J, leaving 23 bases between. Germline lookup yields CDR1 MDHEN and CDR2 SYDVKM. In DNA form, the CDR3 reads TGTGCCACTCCCTTGGGGGGTATGCCCCCGGAAGCTTTCTTT. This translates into CATPLGGMPPEAFF.

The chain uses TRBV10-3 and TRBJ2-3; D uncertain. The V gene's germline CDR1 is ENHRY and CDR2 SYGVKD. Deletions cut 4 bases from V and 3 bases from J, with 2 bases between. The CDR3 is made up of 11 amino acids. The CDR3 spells CAISVTDTQYF. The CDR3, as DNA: TGTGCCATCAGTGTTACAGATACGCAGTATTTT.

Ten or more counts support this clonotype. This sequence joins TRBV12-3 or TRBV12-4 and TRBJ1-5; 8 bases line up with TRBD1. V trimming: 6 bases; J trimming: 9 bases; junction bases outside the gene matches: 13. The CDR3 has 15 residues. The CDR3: CASSQIGQGVGPQHF. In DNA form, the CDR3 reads TGTGCCAGCAGCCAAATTGGACAGGGCGTCGGGCCCCAGCATTTT.

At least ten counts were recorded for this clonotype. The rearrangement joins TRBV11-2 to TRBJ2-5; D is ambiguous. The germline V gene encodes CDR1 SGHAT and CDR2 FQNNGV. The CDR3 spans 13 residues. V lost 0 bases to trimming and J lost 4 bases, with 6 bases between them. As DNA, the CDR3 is TGTGCCAGCAGCTTAGATGAGCGAGAGACCCAGTACTTC. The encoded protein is CASSLDERETQYF.

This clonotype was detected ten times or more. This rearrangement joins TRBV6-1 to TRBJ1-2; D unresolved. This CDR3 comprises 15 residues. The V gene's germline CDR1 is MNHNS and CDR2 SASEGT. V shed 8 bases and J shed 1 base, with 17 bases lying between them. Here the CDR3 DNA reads TGTGCCAGCTCTTGGACGACCTTGGATAACTATGGCTACACCTTC. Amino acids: CASSWTTLDNYGYTF.